Listed below are T cell receptor beta chains from one sample, sequenced in a study of cytomegalovirus exposure and HLA in healthy donors. Measured with immunoSEQ multiplex PCR; TCRdb has only the in-frame clones, and not every one. The sample lists about 170,000 clones; about 88% were seen once. The source material was PBMCs. The receptors here all came from a man aged 18 to 30 in good health and CMV-seropositive. CDR3s include the opening cysteine and the closing phenylalanine or tryptophan. The order of the fields is D gene, V gene, J gene, clone size, CDR3 DNA, CDR3 protein. The D gene is left open where the match is weak. Clone size is shown for a subset of rows, as once, few, many or a class of expanded clone.

d_gene: -
v_gene: TRBV15
j_gene: TRBJ1-4
abundance: -
CDR3nt: TGTGCCACCAGCAGAGCCAGGGGTGTGGAAGAAAAACTGTTTTTT
CDR3aa: CATSRARGVEEKLFF

d_gene: -
v_gene: TRBV9
j_gene: TRBJ1-3
abundance: -
CDR3nt: TGTGCCAGCAGCGTAGAAGGTAGGACAGCCTCTGGAAACACCATATATTTT
CDR3aa: CASSVEGRTASGNTIYF

d_gene: TRBD1
v_gene: TRBV2
j_gene: TRBJ1-1
abundance: -
CDR3nt: TGTGCCAGCAGCAAGGGGGCGAGCTCAATGATGAACACTGAAGCTTTCTTT
CDR3aa: CASSKGASSMMNTEAFF

d_gene: -
v_gene: TRBV11-2
j_gene: TRBJ2-7
abundance: -
CDR3nt: TGTGCCAGCAGCAGCCAACCCGGGACTGGCTACGAGCAGTACTTC
CDR3aa: CASSSQPGTGYEQYF

d_gene: TRBD2
v_gene: TRBV2
j_gene: TRBJ2-1
abundance: -
CDR3nt: TGTGCCAGCACGAAGGCGGGGGTCTCCTACAATGAGCAGTTCTTC
CDR3aa: CASTKAGVSYNEQFF

d_gene: -
v_gene: TRBV2
j_gene: TRBJ1-2
abundance: -
CDR3nt: TGTGCCAGCAGTGATTTGACAGGACGCTATGGCTACACCTTC
CDR3aa: CASSDLTGRYGYTF

d_gene: TRBD1
v_gene: TRBV5-4
j_gene: TRBJ2-1
abundance: once
CDR3nt: TGTGCCAGCAGCGCAGGACAGGCCAGCTCCTACAATGAGCAGTTCTTC
CDR3aa: CASSAGQASSYNEQFF

d_gene: -
v_gene: TRBV6-5
j_gene: TRBJ2-2
abundance: few
CDR3nt: TGTGCCAGCAGGCAACAGGGGAACACCGGGGAGCTGTTTTTT
CDR3aa: CASRQQGNTGELFF

d_gene: -
v_gene: TRBV13
j_gene: TRBJ2-5
abundance: once
CDR3nt: TGTGCCAGCACTGGGGGCTTGCAAGAGACCCAGTACTTC
CDR3aa: CASTGGLQETQYF

d_gene: -
v_gene: TRBV5-6
j_gene: TRBJ1-2
abundance: -
CDR3nt: TGTGCCAGCAGCTTGGGTCCAGGTGGCTACACCTTC
CDR3aa: CASSLGPGGYTF

d_gene: TRBD1
v_gene: TRBV28
j_gene: TRBJ2-1
abundance: -
CDR3nt: TGTGCCAGCAGCCGTGGACAGGGCAATGAGCAGTTCTTC
CDR3aa: CASSRGQGNEQFF

d_gene: -
v_gene: TRBV5-4
j_gene: TRBJ2-3
abundance: -
CDR3nt: TGTGCCAGCAGCCTAGGCGGGGAAGATACGCAGTATTTT
CDR3aa: CASSLGGEDTQYF

d_gene: TRBD2
v_gene: TRBV27
j_gene: TRBJ2-2
abundance: -
CDR3nt: TGTGCCAGCAGTTCGTCGACCGGGGGGGCTGGCACCGGGGAGCTGTTTTTT
CDR3aa: CASSSSTGGAGTGELFF

d_gene: -
v_gene: TRBV7-8
j_gene: TRBJ1-4
abundance: -
CDR3nt: TGTGCCAGCAGCTTGGAGGCAACTAATGAAAAACTGTTTTTT
CDR3aa: CASSLEATNEKLFF

d_gene: -
v_gene: TRBV18
j_gene: TRBJ2-5
abundance: -
CDR3nt: TGTGCCAGCTCACGCGGGCGGCAAGAGACCCAGTACTTC
CDR3aa: CASSRGRQETQYF

d_gene: -
v_gene: TRBV30
j_gene: TRBJ1-1
abundance: -
CDR3nt: TGTGCCTGGAGTGTAACGGTTGAAGCTTTCTTT
CDR3aa: CAWSVTVEAFF

d_gene: -
v_gene: TRBV27
j_gene: TRBJ2-7
abundance: -
CDR3nt: TGTGCCAGCAGTCCCCTTGGGAGTACAGACCAATACGAGCAGTACTTC
CDR3aa: CASSPLGSTDQYEQYF

d_gene: -
v_gene: TRBV6-1
j_gene: TRBJ1-2
abundance: -
CDR3nt: TGTGCCAGCACAGCTCTGTCGGGGGGCGGTGGTGGCTACACCTTC
CDR3aa: CASTALSGGGGGYTF

d_gene: -
v_gene: TRBV30
j_gene: TRBJ1-2
abundance: -
CDR3nt: TGTGCCTGGATCGGCCCACGGACAATTAACTATGGCTACACCTTC
CDR3aa: CAWIGPRTINYGYTF

d_gene: -
v_gene: TRBV6-1
j_gene: TRBJ1-5
abundance: few
CDR3nt: TGTGCCAGCAGTTCGACAGGTGTTCAGCCCCAGCATTTT
CDR3aa: CASSSTGVQPQHF

d_gene: TRBD1
v_gene: TRBV5-1
j_gene: TRBJ2-2
abundance: once
CDR3nt: TGCGCCAGCAGCGAAGGGGCTATACAGGGGGGCACCGGGGAGCTGTTTTTT
CDR3aa: CASSEGAIQGGTGELFF

d_gene: -
v_gene: TRBV25-1
j_gene: TRBJ2-3
abundance: -
CDR3nt: TGTGCCAGCAGTGGGGCGGGGTCGGGGGATACGCAGTATTTT
CDR3aa: CASSGAGSGDTQYF

d_gene: -
v_gene: TRBV6-5
j_gene: TRBJ1-6
abundance: -
CDR3nt: TGTGCCAGCAGTTTTGGACAGAACTATAATTCACCCCTCCACTTT
CDR3aa: CASSFGQNYNSPLHF

d_gene: -
v_gene: TRBV7-9
j_gene: TRBJ1-1
abundance: -
CDR3nt: TGTGCCAGCAGCCCGCAGGGGTCCGTGAACACTGAAGCTTTCTTT
CDR3aa: CASSPQGSVNTEAFF

d_gene: -
v_gene: TRBV5-5
j_gene: TRBJ2-7
abundance: -
CDR3nt: TGTGCCAGCAGCTTGCCACACTCCGAGGGGGTAGGGTCCTACGAGCAGTACTTC
CDR3aa: CASSLPHSEGVGSYEQYF

d_gene: TRBD1
v_gene: TRBV7-9
j_gene: TRBJ1-4
abundance: -
CDR3nt: TGTGCCAGCAGCTTAGTTGGGACAGGCCCTGAAAAACTGTTTTTT
CDR3aa: CASSLVGTGPEKLFF

d_gene: TRBD1
v_gene: TRBV18
j_gene: TRBJ1-1
abundance: -
CDR3nt: TGTGCCAGCTCACCACAGAGGTCCGGGACAGGGTATTCTGAAGCTTTCTTT
CDR3aa: CASSPQRSGTGYSEAFF

d_gene: -
v_gene: TRBV11-2
j_gene: TRBJ2-6
abundance: -
CDR3nt: TGTGCCAGCAGCTCCGTGAGCCCGGGGGGGGCCAACGTCCTGACTTTC
CDR3aa: CASSSVSPGGANVLTF

d_gene: -
v_gene: TRBV4-2
j_gene: TRBJ1-6
abundance: -
CDR3nt: TGTGCCAGCAGCCAAGGCAACAGGGAGCTCGGTTCACCCCTCCACTTT
CDR3aa: CASSQGNRELGSPLHF